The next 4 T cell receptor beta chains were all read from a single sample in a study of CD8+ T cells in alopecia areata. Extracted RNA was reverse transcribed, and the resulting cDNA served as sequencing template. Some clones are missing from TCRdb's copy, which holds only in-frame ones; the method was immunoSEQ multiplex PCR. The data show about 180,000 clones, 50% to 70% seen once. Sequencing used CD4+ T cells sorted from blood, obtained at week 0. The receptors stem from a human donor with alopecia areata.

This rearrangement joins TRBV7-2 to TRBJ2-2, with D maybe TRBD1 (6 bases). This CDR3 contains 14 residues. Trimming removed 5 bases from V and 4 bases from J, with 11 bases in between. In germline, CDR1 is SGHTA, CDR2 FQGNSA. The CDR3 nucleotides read TGTGCCAGCAGCCTCAGGGGACGCACCGGGGAGCTGTTTTTT. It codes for CASSLRGRTGELFF.

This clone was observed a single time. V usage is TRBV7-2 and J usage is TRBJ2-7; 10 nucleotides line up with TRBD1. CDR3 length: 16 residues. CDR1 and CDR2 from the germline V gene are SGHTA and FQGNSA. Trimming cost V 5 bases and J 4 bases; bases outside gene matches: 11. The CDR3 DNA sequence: TGTGCCAGCAGCCTTAGACAGGGGGCGCTGGGTTACGAGCAGTACTTC. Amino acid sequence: CASSLRQGALGYEQYF.

The CDR3 DNA follows: TGCAGCGTTGGTCGCGGGGGCTGGGATGAGCAGTTCTTC. It translates to CSVGRGGWDEQFF. This chain uses TRBV29-1 with TRBJ2-1, with D possibly matching TRBD2 (7 bases). There are 13 residues in the CDR3. Trimming stripped 4 bases from V and 8 bases from J, with 15 bases between. Germline loops: CDR1 SQVTM, CDR2 ANQGSEA.

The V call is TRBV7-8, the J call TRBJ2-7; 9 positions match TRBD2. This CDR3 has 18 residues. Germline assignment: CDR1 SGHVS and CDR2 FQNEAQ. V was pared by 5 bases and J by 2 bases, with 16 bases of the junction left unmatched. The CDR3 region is CASSPRGSGAGGTYEQYF. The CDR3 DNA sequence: TGTGCCAGCAGCCCCCGAGGGAGTGGTGCGGGGGGGACCTACGAGCAGTACTTC.